The 21 T cell receptor beta chains below come from one sample, sequenced in a study of human T cells and chemical hapten exposure (dated by TCRdb to about 2021). Libraries were constructed by RACE. Sequenced using a NextSeq 500. TCRdb passed the public sequencing reads through fastp at Q25 and MiXCR, retaining productive beta sequences. Records with the same CDR3 protein are collapsed into one entry carrying the most frequent genes and DNA. Within this sample are 300,000 to 450,000 distinct CDR3 sequences, with approximately 5% of them counted one time only. The ten largest clones represent 2.6% of the sample. In light of the paper, this sample's time point label describes: pre-sensitization, week 0. The treatment or condition label, read with the paper, signifies: therapeutic diphenylcyclopropenone sensitization with weekly scalp DPC. Sequenced material: whole blood, taken in connection with sensitization to the hapten diphenylcyclopropenone (DPC). These receptors were obtained from a woman aged 45-59 years with alopecia areata. Some clones in this sample may be carry-over from other donors' samples.

This clonotype has at least ten counts. The chain carries TRBV28 and TRBJ1-6; D call uncertain. This CDR3 has 12 amino acids. Germline CDR1 is MDHEN and CDR2 is SYDVKM. With 4 bases removed from V and 4 bases from J, the gap between germline ends came to 2 bases. CDR3 sequence: CASSWYNSPLHF. Here the CDR3 DNA reads TGTGCCAGCAGTTGGTATAATTCACCCCTCCACTTT.

The table lists this clonotype with a few counts. The CDR3 nucleotides are TGCAGCGTTGAAAGGTCCTCGGCCGGGGAGCTGTTTTTT. It specifies CSVERSSAGELFF. The rearrangement uses TRBV29-1 and TRBJ2-2; D call uncertain. Trimming pared 2 bases from V and 6 bases from J, leaving 10 bases between. Germline V gene data show CDR1 as SQVTM and CDR2 as ANQGSEA. The CDR3 has 13 residues.

This clonotype appeared many times. This rearrangement joins TRBV6-2 or TRBV6-3 to TRBJ2-5, with 7 bases identical to TRBD1. Germline lookup yields CDR1 MNHEY and CDR2 SVGEGT. The CDR3 is 14 amino acids. With V trimmed by 5 bases and J by 2 bases, 5 bases remained unmatched. CDR3 in amino acids: CASSLRDRQETQYF. CDR3 sequence (DNA): TGTGCCAGCAGTCTCCGGGACAGACAAGAGACCCAGTACTTC.

Ten or more counts support this clonotype. V usage is TRBV10-3 and J usage is TRBJ2-5, with 10 positions matching TRBD1. V lost 2 bases to trimming and J lost 2 bases; unmatched junction nucleotides: 2. CDR1 is ENHRY and CDR2 is SYGVKD in the germline V gene. The CDR3 is 15 amino acids. The CDR3 region is CAISEQGQGQETQYF. For the CDR3, the DNA is TGTGCCATCAGTGAGCAGGGACAGGGGCAAGAGACCCAGTACTTC.

This clonotype was seen a few times. The V and J genes are TRBV2 and TRBJ1-6; D might be TRBD1 (6 bases). V was clipped by 6 bases and J by 8 bases, with 14 bases between them. Germline CDR1 reads SNHLY; CDR2 reads FYNNEI. CDR3 size: 14 residues. CDR3 residues: CASSSEGVDSPLHF. CDR3 DNA sequence: TGTGCCAGCAGCTCGGAGGGGGTGGATTCACCCCTCCACTTT.

Concerning this clonotype itself: One junction end disagrees with the germline gene, perhaps due to a read error. V gene TRBV9 combines with J gene TRBJ1-1; D unresolved. The CDR3 extends over 14 amino acids. CDR1 is SGDLS and CDR2 is YYNGEE in the germline V gene. Here the CDR3 reads CASSETQDVWKMIF. DNA for the CDR3: TGTGCCAGCAGCGAGACCCAGGACGTATGGAAAATGATCTTT.

The CDR3 sequence is CSALPGLAGGTDTQYF. The CDR3 DNA sequence: TGCAGTGCCCTCCCGGGACTAGCGGGGGGCACAGATACGCAGTATTTT. The rearrangement links TRBV20-1 to TRBJ2-3, with 14 nucleotides matching TRBD2. The junction had 6 bases not matched to a gene; V was cut back by 6 bases and J by 1 base. The CDR3 totals 16 residues. Germline V gene lookup returns CDR1 DFQATT and CDR2 SNEGSKA (reference sequence).

At least ten counts were recorded for this clonotype. The chain recombines TRBV10-1 with TRBJ2-7; the match to TRBD1 covers 9 bases. The CDR3 runs to 15 residues. Germline V gene sequence: CDR1 WNHNN, CDR2 SYGVQD (reference sequence). Trimming took 7 bases from V and 1 from J; bases not matched to a gene: 8. CDR3 sequence (DNA): TGCGCCAGCAATGTACCGGGACAGGGTTCCTACGAGCAGTACTTC. It specifies CASNVPGQGSYEQYF.

In its sample, this clonotype was seen many times. The V call is TRBV27, the J call TRBJ1-6, with D maybe TRBD1 (6 bases). V dropped 4 bases and J dropped 7 bases, with 14 bases sitting between them. CDR1 is MNHEY, CDR2 SMNVEV, per germline (reference sequence). The CDR3 length is 15 residues. In nucleotides, the CDR3 is TGTGCCAGCAGTTCATTTACAGGGTCCAATTCACCCCTCCACTTT. This translates into CASSSFTGSNSPLHF.

This clonotype was counted a few times. One end of the junction is discordant with germline, which a read error may explain. The rearrangement links TRBV3-1 to TRBJ2-7, with D uncertain. The CDR3 length is 11 residues. The V gene's germline CDR1 is LGHDT and CDR2 YNNKEL (reference sequence). CDR3 loop: CASSQGALRNF. DNA of the CDR3: TGTGCCAGCAGCCAAGGGGCGCTTCGGAACTTC.

This clonotype was recorded many times. This sequence joins TRBV5-1 and TRBJ2-4; D not certain. V was pared by 0 bases and J by 4 bases, with 8 bases between. This CDR3 comprises 14 residues. Germline assignment: CDR1 SGHRS and CDR2 YFSETQ. In nucleotides, the CDR3 is TGCGCCAGCAGCTTGGACCCCCAGAAAAACATTCAGTACTTC. This gives the protein CASSLDPQKNIQYF.

This clonotype appeared many times. This chain connects TRBV20-1 to TRBJ1-2, with D possibly matching TRBD1 (5 bases). The germline V gene has CDR1 DFQATT and CDR2 SNEGSKA (reference sequence). V was pared by 0 bases and J by 2 bases, with 10 bases between. CDR3 size: 14 residues. The CDR3 here is CSARDLAGNYGYTF. The CDR3, as DNA: TGCAGTGCTAGAGATTTAGCAGGGAACTATGGCTACACCTTC.

On this clonotype itself: With a much larger clone just one base away, this may be a read error. No conserved phenylalanine or tryptophan is present at the end of the CDR3, so a read error is the likely explanation. The chain recombines TRBV28 with TRBJ1-2; D perhaps matches TRBD1 (6 bases). The V and J ends lost 7 bases and 6 bases respectively, with 12 bases between them. The CDR3 has 12 amino acids. Germline-derived CDR1 and CDR2 are MDHEN and SYDVKM. CDR3 DNA: TGTGCCAGCATGGCGGGGGCGCATGGCTACACCTCC. Translated: CASMAGAHGYTS.

This clonotype occurred a few times. CDR3: CASSQRPGAADTDTQYF. The CDR3 DNA is TGCGCCAGCAGCCAACGCCCAGGGGCCGCAGACACAGATACGCAGTATTTT. The chain couples TRBV4-1 to TRBJ2-3; possibly TRBD1 for D (6 bases). The CDR3 runs 17 residues. Germline CDR1 is MGHRA and CDR2 is YSYEKL. V shed 2 bases and J shed 2 bases, with 17 bases lying between them.

This clonotype occurred a few times. The chain links TRBV20-1 to TRBJ1-3; D uncertain. V was shortened by 3 bases and J by 8 bases, with 11 bases between the two germline ends. Germline V gives CDR1 DFQATT, CDR2 SNEGSKA (reference sequence). There are 12 residues in the CDR3. CDR3 nucleotides: TGCAGTGCTAGTGAGAATTTGGACACCATATATTTT. Amino acid sequence: CSASENLDTIYF.

The chain links TRBV28 to TRBJ2-7; 8 bases are a match to TRBD1. The CDR3 extends over 14 amino acids. In germline, CDR1 is MDHEN, CDR2 SYDVKM. J was trimmed by 4 bases and V by 3 bases; bases with no gene match: 5. For the CDR3, the DNA is TGTGCCAGCAGTTTGTCAGGGGGCATGTACGAGCAGTACTTC. It codes for CASSLSGGMYEQYF.

A word on this clonotype: This may be a read error: a much more frequent sequence differs by one nucleotide. The V gene is TRBV4-3, the J gene TRBJ2-3, with 7 bases that match TRBD2. The CDR3 spans 15 residues. Germline CDR1 and CDR2: LGHNA and YSLEER. The DNA of the CDR3 is TGCGCCAGCAGCCAAGGGACTAGTCCAACAGATACGCATTATTTT. Protein: CASSQGTSPTDTHYF.

At least ten counts were recorded for this clonotype. The rearrangement links TRBV7-8 to TRBJ2-3, with a weak D call TRBD1 (6 bases). This CDR3 has 15 amino acids. The germline V and J ends were trimmed by 5 bases and 2 bases, with 14 bases remaining between them. Germline CDR1 and CDR2: SGHVS and FQNEAQ. In DNA form, the CDR3 reads TGTGCCAGCAGCCCCGGACAGACTTTCACAGATACGCAGTATTTT. Translated: CASSPGQTFTDTQYF.

V gene TRBV6-1 combines with J gene TRBJ1-5; 7 bases line up with TRBD1. Germline lookup yields CDR1 MNHNS and CDR2 SASEGT. Trimming at V came to 5 bases and at J to 5 bases, leaving 12 bases not matched to a gene. The length of the CDR3 is 16 residues. The CDR3 sequence: CASSKDDRALYQPQHF. CDR3 in DNA: TGTGCCAGCAGTAAGGACGACAGGGCCCTCTATCAGCCCCAGCATTTT.

This clonotype was detected many times. This rearrangement joins TRBV7-6 to TRBJ1-5; a weak D match, TRBD1 (5 bases). In germline, CDR1 is SGHVS, CDR2 FNYEAQ. This CDR3 is built from 15 residues. V was pared by 4 bases and J by 2 bases, with 12 bases between. In DNA, the CDR3 is TGTGCCAGCAGCTGGGCCACGGGGGGCAATCAGCCCCAGCATTTT. Protein sequence: CASSWATGGNQPQHF.

This clonotype was recorded at least ten times. V and J are TRBV3-1 and TRBJ2-5, with 8 bases aligning to TRBD1. V was pared by 8 bases and J by 4 bases, with 6 bases of the junction left unmatched. This CDR3 spans 13 amino acids. CDR1 LGHDT and CDR2 YNNKEL come from the germline V gene (reference sequence). In DNA form, the CDR3 reads TGTGCCAGCCACTTCGGACAGGGAGAGACCCAGTACTTC. It is translated as CASHFGQGETQYF.